This TCR beta chain derives from a study of T cell responses to AZD1222 COVID-19 vaccine. The method was immunoSEQ multiplex PCR; TCRdb's version includes in-frame clones alone and lacks a portion of them. The sample consists of 110,000 to 150,000 clones, 92% of them appearing once. This sample comprised peripheral blood, obtained 28 days after the second AZD1222 dose. The source of this sequence is an adult who received the AZD1222 COVID-19 vaccine.

CDR3 residues: CASSFRGGHEAFF. The CDR3 DNA is TGTGCCAGCAGTTTTCGGGGGGGTCATGAAGCTTTCTTT. The chain joins TRBV12-3 or TRBV12-4 to TRBJ1-1; perhaps TRBD1 as D (5 bases). V was cut by 3 bases and J by 7 bases, with 12 bases left in between. CDR3 length: 13 amino acids.